This T cell receptor beta chain was retrieved from a study of OX40 agonist ivuxolimab in advanced cancers. Turning to the study itself: Prior anti-PD-1, anti-PD-L1 or anti-CTLA-4 therapy did not bar entry, and approximately 40% had some.

This CDR3 has 14 residues. V gave up 6 bases and J gave up 4 bases, with 16 bases separating them. The V gene's germline CDR1 is LGHNT and CDR2 FRNRAP. Some clones are missing from TCRdb's copy, which holds only in-frame ones; the method was immunoSEQ multiplex PCR. The sample comprises 20,000 to 30,000 clones, 83% of which are singletons, and approximately 8% rests with the top ten. The chain couples TRBV12-5 to TRBJ2-7; perhaps TRBD2 as D (6 bases). The clonotype originates from an adult with an advanced solid tumor such as melanoma, head and neck, liver or kidney cancer. Sequences were derived from CD4+ or CD8+ T cells sorted from blood, sampled in a trial of the OX40 agonist ivuxolimab. The CDR3 DNA reads as TGTGCTAGTGGACCCGCGGACGGGACTTACGAGCAGTACTTC. Amino acid sequence: CASGPADGTYEQYF.